The TCR beta chain described here comes from a study of CD8 T cells in Susac syndrome. Trimming removed 4 bases at V and 1 base at J, with 4 bases between. CDR1 SQVTM and CDR2 ANQGSEA come from the germline V gene. This CDR3 is 11 amino acids long. Random hexamers primed reverse transcription of about 0.45 to 1 ug RNA. TCRdb reanalysed the immunoSEQ multiplex PCR reads using MiXCR and keeps one entry per CDR3 protein. Of 95,000 to 150,000 distinct CDR3 sequences in the sample, over 90% were seen once. This receptor was taken from a human donor with Susac syndrome. Material: CD8+ T cells from PBMCs. The chain uses TRBV29-1 and TRBJ1-1; D gene unclear. The CDR3 DNA is TGCAGCGTTGTTGGGAACACTGAAGCTTTCTTT. Amino acids: CSVVGNTEAFF.